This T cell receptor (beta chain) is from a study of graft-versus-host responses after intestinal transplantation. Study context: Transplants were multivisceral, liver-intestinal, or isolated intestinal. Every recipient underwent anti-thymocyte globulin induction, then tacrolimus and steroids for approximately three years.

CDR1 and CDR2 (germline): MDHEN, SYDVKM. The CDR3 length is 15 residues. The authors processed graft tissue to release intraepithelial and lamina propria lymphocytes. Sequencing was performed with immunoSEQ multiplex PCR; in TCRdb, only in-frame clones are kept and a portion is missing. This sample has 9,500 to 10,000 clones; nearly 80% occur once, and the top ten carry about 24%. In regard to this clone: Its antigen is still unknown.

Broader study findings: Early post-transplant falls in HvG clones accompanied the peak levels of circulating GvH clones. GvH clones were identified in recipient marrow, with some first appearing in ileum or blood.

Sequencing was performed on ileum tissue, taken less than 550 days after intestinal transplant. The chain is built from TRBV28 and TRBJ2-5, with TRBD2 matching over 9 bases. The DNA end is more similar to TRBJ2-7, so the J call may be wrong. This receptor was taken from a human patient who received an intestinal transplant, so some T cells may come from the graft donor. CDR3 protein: CASSLRLAGTYEQYF. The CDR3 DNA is TGTGCCAGCAGTTTAAGGCTAGCGGGAACCTACGAGCAGTACTTC.